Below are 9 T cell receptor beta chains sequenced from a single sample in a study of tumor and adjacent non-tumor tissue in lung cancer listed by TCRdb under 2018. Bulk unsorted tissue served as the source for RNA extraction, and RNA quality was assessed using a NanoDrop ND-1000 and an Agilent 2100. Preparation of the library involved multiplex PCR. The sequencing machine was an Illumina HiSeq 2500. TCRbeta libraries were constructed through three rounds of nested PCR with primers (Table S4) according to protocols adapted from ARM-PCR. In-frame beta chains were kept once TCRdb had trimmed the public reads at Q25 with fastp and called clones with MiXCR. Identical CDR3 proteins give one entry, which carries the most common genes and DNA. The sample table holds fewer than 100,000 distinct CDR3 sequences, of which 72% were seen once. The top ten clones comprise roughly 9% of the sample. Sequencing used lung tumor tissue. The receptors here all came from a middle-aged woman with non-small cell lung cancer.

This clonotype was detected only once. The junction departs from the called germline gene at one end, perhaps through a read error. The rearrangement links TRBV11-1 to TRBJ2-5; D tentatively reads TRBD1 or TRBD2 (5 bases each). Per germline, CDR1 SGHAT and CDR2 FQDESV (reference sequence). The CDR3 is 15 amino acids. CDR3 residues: CACSLNAGAVETHYF. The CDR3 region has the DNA TGTGCCTGCAGCCTTAACGCCGGGGCAGTAGAGACCCATTACTTC.

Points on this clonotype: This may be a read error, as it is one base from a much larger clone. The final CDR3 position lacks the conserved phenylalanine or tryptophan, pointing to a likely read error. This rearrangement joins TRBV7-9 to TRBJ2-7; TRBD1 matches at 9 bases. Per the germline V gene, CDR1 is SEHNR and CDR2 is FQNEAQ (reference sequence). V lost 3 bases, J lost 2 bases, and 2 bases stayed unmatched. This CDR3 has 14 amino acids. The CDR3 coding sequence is TGTGCCAGCAGCTTGACAGGGGGTACCTACGAGCAGTACTTG. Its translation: CASSLTGGTYEQYL.

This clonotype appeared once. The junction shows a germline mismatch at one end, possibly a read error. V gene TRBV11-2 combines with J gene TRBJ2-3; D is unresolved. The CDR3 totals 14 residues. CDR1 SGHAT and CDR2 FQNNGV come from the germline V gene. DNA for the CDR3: TGTACCAGTAGCCCTCTAAGCGCGACAGATACGCAGTATTTT. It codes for CTSSPLSATDTQYF. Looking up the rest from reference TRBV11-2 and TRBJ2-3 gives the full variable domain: EAGVAQSPRYKIIEKRQSVAFWCNPISGHATLYWYQQILGQGPKLLIQFQNNGVVDDSQLPKDRFSAERLKGVDSTLKIQPAKLEDSAVYLCTSSPLSATDTQYFGPGTRLTVL.

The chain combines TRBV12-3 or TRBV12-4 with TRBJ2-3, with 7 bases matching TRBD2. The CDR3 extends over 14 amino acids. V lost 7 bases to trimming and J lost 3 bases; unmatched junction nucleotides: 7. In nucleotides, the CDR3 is TGTGCCAGCACTCTGGGGGGGTATACAGATACGCAGTATTTT. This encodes CASTLGGYTDTQYF.

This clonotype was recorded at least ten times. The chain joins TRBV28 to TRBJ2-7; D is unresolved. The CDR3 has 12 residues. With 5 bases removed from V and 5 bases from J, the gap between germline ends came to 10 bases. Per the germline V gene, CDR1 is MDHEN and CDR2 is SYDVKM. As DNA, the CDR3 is TGTGCCAGCAGTCGGTCCCGTCACGAGCAGTACTTC. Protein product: CASSRSRHEQYF.

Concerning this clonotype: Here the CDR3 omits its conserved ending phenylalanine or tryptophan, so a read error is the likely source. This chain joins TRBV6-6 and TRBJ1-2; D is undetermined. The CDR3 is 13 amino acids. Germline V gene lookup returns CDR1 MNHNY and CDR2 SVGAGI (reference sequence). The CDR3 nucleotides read TGTGTCAGCAACCCCGACGCTAACTATGGCTACACCTCC. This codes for CVSNPDANYGYTS.

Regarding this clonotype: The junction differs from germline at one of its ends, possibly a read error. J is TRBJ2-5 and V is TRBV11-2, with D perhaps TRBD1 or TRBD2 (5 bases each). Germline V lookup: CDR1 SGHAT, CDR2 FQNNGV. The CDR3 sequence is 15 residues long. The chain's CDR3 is CASILATEVGETQYF. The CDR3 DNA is TGTGCCAGCATCCTAGCCACCGAGGTAGGGGAGACCCAATACTTC.

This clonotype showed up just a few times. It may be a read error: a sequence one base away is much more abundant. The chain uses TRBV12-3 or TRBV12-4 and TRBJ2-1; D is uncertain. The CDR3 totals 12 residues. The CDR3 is CASSSGLNGQFF. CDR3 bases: TGTGCCAGCAGTTCCGGCCTGAATGGGCAGTTCTTC.

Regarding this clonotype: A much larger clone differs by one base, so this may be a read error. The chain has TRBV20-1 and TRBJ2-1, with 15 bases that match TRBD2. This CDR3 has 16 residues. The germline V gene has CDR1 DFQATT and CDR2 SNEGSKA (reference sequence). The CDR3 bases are TGCAGAGCTAGCGGACGGACTAGCGGGGGGGACAATGAGCAGTTCTTC. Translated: CRASGRTSGGDNEQFF.